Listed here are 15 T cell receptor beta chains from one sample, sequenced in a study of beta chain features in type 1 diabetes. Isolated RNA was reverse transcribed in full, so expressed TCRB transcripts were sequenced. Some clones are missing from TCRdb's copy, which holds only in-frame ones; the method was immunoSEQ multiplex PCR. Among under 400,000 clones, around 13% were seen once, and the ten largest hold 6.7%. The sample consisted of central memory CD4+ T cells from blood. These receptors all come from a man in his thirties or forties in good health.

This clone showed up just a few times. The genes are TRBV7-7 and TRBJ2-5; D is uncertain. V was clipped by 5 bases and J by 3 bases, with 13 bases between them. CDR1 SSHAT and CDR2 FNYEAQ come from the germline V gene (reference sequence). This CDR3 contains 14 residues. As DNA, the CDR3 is TGTGCCAGCAGCCTAGGCCGAACCAAAGAGACCCAGTACTTC. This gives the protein CASSLGRTKETQYF.

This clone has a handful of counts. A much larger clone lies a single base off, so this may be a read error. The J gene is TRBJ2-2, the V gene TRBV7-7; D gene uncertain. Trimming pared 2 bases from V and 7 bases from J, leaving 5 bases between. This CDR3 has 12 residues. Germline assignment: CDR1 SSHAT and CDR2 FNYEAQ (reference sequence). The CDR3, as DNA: TGTGCCAGCAGCTTAATTCTCGGGGAGCTGTTTTTT. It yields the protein CASSLILGELFF. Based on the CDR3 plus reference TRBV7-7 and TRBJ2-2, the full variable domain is GAGVSQSPRYKVTKRGQDVTLRCDPISSHATLYWYQQALGQGPEFLTYFNYEAQPDKSGLPSDRFSAERPEGSISTLTIQRTEQRDSAMYRCASSLILGELFFGEGSRLTVL.

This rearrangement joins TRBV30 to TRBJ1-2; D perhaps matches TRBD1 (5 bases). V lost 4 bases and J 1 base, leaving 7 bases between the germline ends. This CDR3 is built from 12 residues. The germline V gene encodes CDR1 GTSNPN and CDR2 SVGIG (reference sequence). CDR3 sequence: CAWTGGNYGYTF. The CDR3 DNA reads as TGTGCCTGGACTGGGGGTAACTATGGCTACACCTTC.

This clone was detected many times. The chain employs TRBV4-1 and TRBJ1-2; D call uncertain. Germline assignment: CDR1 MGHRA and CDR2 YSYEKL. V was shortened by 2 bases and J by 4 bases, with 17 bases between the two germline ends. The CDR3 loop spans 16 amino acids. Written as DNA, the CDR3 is TGCGCCAGCAGCCAAAACGAAGCAGAGGTCGGCTATGGCTACACCTTC. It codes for CASSQNEAEVGYGYTF.

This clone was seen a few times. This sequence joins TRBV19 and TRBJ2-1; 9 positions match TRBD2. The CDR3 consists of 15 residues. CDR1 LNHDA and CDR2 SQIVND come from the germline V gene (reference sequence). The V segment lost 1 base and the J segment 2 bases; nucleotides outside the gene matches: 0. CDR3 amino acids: CASSIASGAYNEQFF. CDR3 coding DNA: TGTGCCAGTAGTATAGCTAGCGGGGCCTACAATGAGCAGTTCTTC.

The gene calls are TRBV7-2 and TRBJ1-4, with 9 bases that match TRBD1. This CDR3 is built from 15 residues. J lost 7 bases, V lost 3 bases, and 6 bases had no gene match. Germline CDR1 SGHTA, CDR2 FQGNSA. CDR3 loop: CASSFPGQGSEKLFF. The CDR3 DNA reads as TGTGCCAGCAGCTTTCCGGGACAGGGAAGTGAAAAACTGTTTTTT.

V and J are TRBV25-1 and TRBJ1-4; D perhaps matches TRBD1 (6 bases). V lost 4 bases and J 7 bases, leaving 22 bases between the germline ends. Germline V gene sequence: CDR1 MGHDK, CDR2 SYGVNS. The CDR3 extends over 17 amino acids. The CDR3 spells CASSVLTGLNSSEKLFF. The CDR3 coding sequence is TGTGCCAGCAGTGTACTAACAGGGTTGAATTCGAGTGAAAAACTGTTTTTT.

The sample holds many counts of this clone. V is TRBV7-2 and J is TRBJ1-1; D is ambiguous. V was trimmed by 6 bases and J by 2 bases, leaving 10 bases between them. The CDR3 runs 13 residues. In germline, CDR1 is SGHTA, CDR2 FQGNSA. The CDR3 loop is CASSTVGNTEAFF. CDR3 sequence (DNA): TGTGCCAGCAGTACGGTAGGAAACACTGAAGCTTTCTTT. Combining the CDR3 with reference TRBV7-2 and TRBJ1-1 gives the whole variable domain GAGVSQSPSNKVTEKGKDVELRCDPISGHTALYWYRQSLGQGLEFLIYFQGNSAPDKSGLPSDRFSAERTGGSVSTLTIQRTQQEDSAVYLCASSTVGNTEAFFGQGTRLTVV.

The CDR3 DNA reads as TGTGCCAGCAGACCAACAGGGGGAGGATGGCAGCCCCAGCATTTT. Translated, it gives CASRPTGGGWQPQHF. The rearrangement links TRBV6-5 to TRBJ1-5; 8 nucleotides line up with TRBD1. The CDR3 runs 15 residues. V was clipped by 6 bases and J by 7 bases; unmatched bases: 11. Germline values: CDR1 MNHEY, CDR2 SVGAGI.

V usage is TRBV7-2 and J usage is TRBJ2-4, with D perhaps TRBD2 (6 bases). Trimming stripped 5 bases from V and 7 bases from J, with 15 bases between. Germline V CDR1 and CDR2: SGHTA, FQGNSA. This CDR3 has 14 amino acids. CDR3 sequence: CASSQASAGNIQYF. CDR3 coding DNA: TGTGCCAGCAGCCAAGCCAGTGCGGGGAACATTCAGTACTTC.

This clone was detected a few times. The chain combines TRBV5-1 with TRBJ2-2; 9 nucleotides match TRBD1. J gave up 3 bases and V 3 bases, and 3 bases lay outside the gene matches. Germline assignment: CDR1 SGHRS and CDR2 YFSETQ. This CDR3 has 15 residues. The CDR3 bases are TGCGCCAGCAGCTGGGGACAGGGCGACACCGGGGAGCTGTTTTTT. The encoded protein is CASSWGQGDTGELFF.

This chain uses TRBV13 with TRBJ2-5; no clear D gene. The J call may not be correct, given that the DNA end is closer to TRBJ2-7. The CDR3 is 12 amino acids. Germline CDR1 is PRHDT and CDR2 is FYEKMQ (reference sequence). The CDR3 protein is CASSRSIYEQYF. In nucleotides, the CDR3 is TGTGCCAGCAGCCGTAGTATCTACGAGCAGTACTTC.

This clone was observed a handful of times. CDR3 nucleotide sequence: TGCAGCGTGACAGGGGCTTACAATGAGCAGTTCTTC. This gives the protein CSVTGAYNEQFF. The chain employs TRBV29-1 and TRBJ2-1; the match to TRBD1 covers 8 bases. The V segment lost 6 bases and the J segment 4 bases; nucleotides outside the gene matches: 2. The CDR3 totals 12 residues. Germline V lookup: CDR1 SQVTM, CDR2 ANQGSEA.

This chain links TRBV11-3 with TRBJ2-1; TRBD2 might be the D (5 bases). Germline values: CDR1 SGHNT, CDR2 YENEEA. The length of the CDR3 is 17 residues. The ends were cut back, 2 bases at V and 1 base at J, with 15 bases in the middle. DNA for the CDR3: TGTGCCAGCAGCTTATCCCAGTGGAGGTCTTCCTACAATGAGCAGTTCTTC. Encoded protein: CASSLSQWRSSYNEQFF.

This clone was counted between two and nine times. CDR3 sequence (DNA): TGTGCCAGTGAGACAGGGGGGAGTAATCAGCCCCAGCATTTT. Residues: CASETGGSNQPQHF. The chain combines TRBV6-6 with TRBJ1-5; 9 bases line up with TRBD1. Per germline, CDR1 MNHNY and CDR2 SVGAGI (reference sequence). V lost 9 bases to trimming and J lost 4 bases; unmatched junction nucleotides: 7. The CDR3 has 14 residues.